This T cell receptor beta chain is from a study of beta chain features in type 1 diabetes. Turning to the study itself: Summed over all samples, the examined sorted cells came to 95 million to 120 million. Findings and limits, study-wide: Type 1 diabetes patients had moderately but significantly shorter TCRB CDR3s in all four CD4+ subsets. More deletions and fewer insertions at VDJ junctions were found in patients with type 1 diabetes. Sampled from patients, naive, central memory and Treg TCRB repertoires appeared more similar than those sampled from healthy donors. Cells carrying high TCR expression could end up over-represented when cDNA is sequenced.

All of the isolated RNA was reverse transcribed, so expressed TCRB transcripts were sequenced. Profiled with immunoSEQ multiplex PCR; TCRdb holds only in-frame clones, not every one. The sample records 300,000 to 450,000 clones, about 12% being singletons. This clone was seen more than once but under ten times. The antigen is not known. Trimming left V 3 bases short and J 10 bases short, with 10 bases between. The CDR3 sequence is 12 residues long. Germline CDR1 KGHSH, CDR2 LQKENI. Sequencing was performed on naive CD4+ T cells from blood. V usage is TRBV18 and J usage is TRBJ2-1; TRBD2 might be the D (5 bases). This clonotype was obtained from a woman between 18 and 29 years old with type 1 diabetes. This CDR3 reads CASSPLTGEQFF. CDR3 sequence (DNA): TGTGCCAGCTCACCCCTGACGGGGGAGCAGTTCTTC.